This TCR beta chain was identified during a study of T cell repertoires in aging, cancer and after chemotherapy. Across the study: Donor ages fell into six groups from 30 or younger up to 70 or older. Clear clonal overlap appeared across healthy donor samples taken over several months to years.

This clonotype was counted once. V was clipped by 1 base and J by 4 bases, with 12 bases between them. Germline V gene lookup returns CDR1 SQVTM and CDR2 ANQGSEA. The CDR3 spans 14 residues. TCR beta rearrangements were amplified from peripheral blood genomic DNA. A mixed TRB-A/B primer pool amplified rearranged TRB by multiplex touch-down PCR. TCRdb fed the multiplex PCR reads into MiXCR, producing one record per CDR3 protein. The table records more than 4,500 distinct CDR3 sequences, approximately 27% of them present only once. This chain connects TRBV29-1 to TRBJ2-3; perhaps TRBD2 as D (5 bases). This clonotype was sampled from a human donor in good health. Sequencing was carried out using blood. CDR3 DNA sequence: TGCAGCGTTGAAGTCGGGGATGGGTCAGATACGCAGTATTTT. Amino acids: CSVEVGDGSDTQYF.